The present TCR beta chain was sequenced within a study of technical replicates of blood from a few donors. Germline CDR1 reads SGHNT; CDR2 reads YYREEE (reference sequence). This CDR3 is built from 12 residues. V dropped 7 bases and J dropped 6 bases, with 13 bases sitting between them. Some clones are missing from TCRdb's copy, which holds only in-frame ones; the method was immunoSEQ multiplex PCR. The table includes tens of thousands of clones, nearly 97% detected once. The rearrangement links TRBV5-4 to TRBJ1-1; possible D gene TRBD1, 5 bases. This TCR came from a human donor in good health. Sequences were obtained from T cells isolated from PBMCs. The chain's CDR3 is CASGGGSAEAFF. The DNA for the CDR3 is TGTGCCAGCGGGGGGGGGAGCGCTGAAGCTTTCTTT. Drawing the rest from reference TRBV5-4 and TRBJ1-1, the complete variable domain is ETGVTQSPTHLIKTRGQQVTLRCSSQSGHNTVSWYQQALGQGPQFIFQYYREEENGRGNFPPRFSGLQFPNYSSELNVNALELDDSALYLCASGGGSAEAFFGQGTRLTVV.